The T cell receptor (beta chain) under discussion was sequenced for a study of spatial heterogeneity in lung cancer (dated by TCRdb to about 2019). As for the study more broadly: Samples were obtained from over 70 patients with early-stage, untreated non-small cell lung cancer from the lung TRACERx cohort. Follow-up PBMC samples were sequenced whenever available, with a median time to follow-up of 2 to 3 years after resection. Both alpha and beta chains were TCR-sequenced in 210 or so tumor regions, roughly 70 matched nontumor lung samples and some 50 PBMC samples obtained at surgery. The study quantitatively compared TCR alpha and beta repertoires across multiple tumor regions, matched nontumor lung and blood in non-small cell lung cancer. In the raw uncorrected reads, each unique combination of TCR and UMI appeared more than ten times on average. Beta-chain transcripts were consistently detected in greater numbers than alpha-chain transcripts, which likely reflects a higher abundance of beta-chain transcripts. Nonsynonymous mutation counts, determined by whole-exome sequencing of tumor tissue, were related to TCR repertoire features. What the authors observed across the whole study: Only 14 patients were included in the comparisons of baseline and follow-up blood repertoires. Ubiquitous expanded tumor TCRs were detected in blood more often at tumor resection than at routine follow-up. Confirming at a functional level the hypothesis that regional TCRs recognize regional mutations was considered to require additional single-cell paired TCR alpha and beta sequencing.

The library was made by 5' RACE. This sample was sequenced with a NextSeq 500. The TCR library protocol attached a unique molecular identifier to each TCR cDNA molecule to allow correction of PCR and sequencing errors. The study's own analysis went as follows. TCR identification, UMI-based error correction and CDR3 extraction were all carried out with Decombinator tools. Expanded TCRs were defined as those above a frequency of 2 per 1,000, corresponding to the top 1% of the tumor frequency distribution. Renyi diversity was calculated using the R vegan package after each repertoire was subsampled 100 times to 5,000 TCRs. CDR3 similarity networks were built from amino acid triplet string-kernel similarity, connecting CDR3s with pairwise similarity above 0.82. Using fastp trimming at Q25 and MiXCR clonotype assembly, TCRdb reanalyzed the public sequencing data and kept in-frame beta chains. Entries that share a CDR3 protein sequence are merged under the most common genes and DNA. TCRdb's processing, not the authors', yielded these V and J calls. The sample data list some 210 distinct CDR3 sequences, and roughly 61% of these were observed just once. The ten biggest clones cover about 30% of the sample.

This clonotype was seen only a few times. No cognate antigen has been identified for it. Per-base quality was not reported, and no clone a single base away is much larger than it. The library was designed around alpha chains, so this beta chain is a stray read whose abundance carries little weight. The time point label for this specimen denotes: blood at routine non-recurrence follow-up after resection. TCR sequencing used whole RNA extracted from tumor and nontumor lung tissue, or from cryopreserved PBMC samples, without cell sorting. Patients were selected for TCR sequencing only if sufficient RNA was available from at least two tumor regions. V was cut back by 5 bases and J by 0 bases, leaving a gap of 11 bases between them. The CDR3, from cysteine to phenylalanine, totals 15 residues. The read is trimmed to its CDR3 DNA, 45 bases read in frame from base 1. The germline V gene (reference sequence) supplies CDR1 MNHEY and CDR2 SMNVEV.

This receptor was identified in a female donor with early-stage non-small cell lung cancer. This specimen was PBMCs, taken at follow-up. The rearrangement joined TRBV27 to TRBJ2-4; D gene: possibly TRBD1, on 5 matching bases. The nucleotide sequence is given as TGTGCCAGCAGTCCGATGGACAAAGCCAAAAACATTCAGTACTTC. Its protein reads: CASSPMDKAKNIQYF.